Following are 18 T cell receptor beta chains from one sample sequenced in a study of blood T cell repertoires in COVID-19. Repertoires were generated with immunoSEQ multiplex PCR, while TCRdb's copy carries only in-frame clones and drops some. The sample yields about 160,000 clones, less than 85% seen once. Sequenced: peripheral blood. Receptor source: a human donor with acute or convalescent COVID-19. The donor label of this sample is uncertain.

The CDR3: CASSAQTSGEQETQYF. The DNA of the CDR3 is TGTGCCAGCAGCGCCCAGACTAGCGGGGAACAAGAGACCCAGTACTTC. J is TRBJ2-5 and V is TRBV7-3; 11 nucleotides align to TRBD2. The CDR3 loop spans 16 amino acids. Trimming at V came to 5 bases and at J to 2 bases, leaving 7 bases not matched to a gene. CDR1 and CDR2 from the germline V gene are SGHTA and FQGTGA.

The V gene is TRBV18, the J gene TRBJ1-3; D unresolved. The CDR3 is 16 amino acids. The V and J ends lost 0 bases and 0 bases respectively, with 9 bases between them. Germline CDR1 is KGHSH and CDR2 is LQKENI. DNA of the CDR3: TGTGCCAGCTCACCACCGTTGAGAGACTCTGGAAACACCATATATTTT. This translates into CASSPPLRDSGNTIYF.

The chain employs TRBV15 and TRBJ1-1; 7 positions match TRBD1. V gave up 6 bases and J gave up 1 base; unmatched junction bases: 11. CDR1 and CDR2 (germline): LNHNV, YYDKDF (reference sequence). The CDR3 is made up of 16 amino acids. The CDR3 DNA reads TGTGCCACCAGAGACAGAGGGACAGCCACGAACACTGAAGCTTTCTTT. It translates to CATRDRGTATNTEAFF.

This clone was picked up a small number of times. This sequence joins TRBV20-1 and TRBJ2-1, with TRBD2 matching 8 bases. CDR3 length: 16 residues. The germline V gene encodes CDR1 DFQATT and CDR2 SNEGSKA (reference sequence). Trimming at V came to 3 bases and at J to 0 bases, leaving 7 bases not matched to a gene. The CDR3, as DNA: TGCAGTGCTAGTAGTCAGCGGGGGACCTCCTACAATGAGCAGTTCTTC. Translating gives CSASSQRGTSYNEQFF.

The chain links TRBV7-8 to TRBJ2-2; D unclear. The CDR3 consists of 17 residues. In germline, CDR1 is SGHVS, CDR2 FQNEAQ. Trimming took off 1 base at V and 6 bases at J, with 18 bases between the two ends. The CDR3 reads CASSLGVEADVAGELFF. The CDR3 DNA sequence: TGTGCCAGCAGCTTAGGGGTAGAGGCCGACGTTGCCGGGGAGCTGTTTTTT.

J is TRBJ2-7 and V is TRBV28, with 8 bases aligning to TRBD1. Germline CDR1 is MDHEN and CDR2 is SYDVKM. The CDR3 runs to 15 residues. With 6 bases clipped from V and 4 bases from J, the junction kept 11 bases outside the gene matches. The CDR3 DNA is TGTGCCAGCAGCAATGGCGGGACAGGCCGATACGAGCAGTACTTC. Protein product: CASSNGGTGRYEQYF.

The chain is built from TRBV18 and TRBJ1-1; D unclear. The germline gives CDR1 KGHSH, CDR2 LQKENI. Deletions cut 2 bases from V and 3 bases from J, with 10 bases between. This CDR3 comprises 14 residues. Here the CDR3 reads CASSPDGLDTEAFF. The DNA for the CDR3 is TGTGCCAGCTCACCAGACGGGTTGGACACTGAAGCTTTCTTT.

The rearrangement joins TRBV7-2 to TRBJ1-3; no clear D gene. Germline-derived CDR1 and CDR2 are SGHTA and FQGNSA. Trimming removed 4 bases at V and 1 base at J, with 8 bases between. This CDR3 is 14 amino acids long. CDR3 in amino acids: CASSSGSSGNTIYF. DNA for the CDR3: TGTGCCAGCAGCTCCGGGTCTTCTGGAAACACCATATATTTT.

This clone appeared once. CDR3 protein: CASSGPIRGRLRNQPQHF. The DNA for the CDR3 is TGTGCCAGCAGTGGCCCTATCAGGGGGCGTTTACGGAATCAGCCCCAGCATTTT. The genes are TRBV2 and TRBJ1-5, with 8 bases matching TRBD1. The J segment lost 4 bases and the V segment lost 4 bases, leaving 15 bases of the junction unmatched. CDR1 is SNHLY and CDR2 is FYNNEI in the germline V gene. The CDR3 runs 18 residues. The variable domain in full, with the rest retrieved from reference TRBV2 and TRBJ1-5, is EPEVTQTPSHQVTQMGQEVILRCVPISNHLYFYWYRQILGQKVEFLVSFYNNEISEKSEIFDDQFSVERPDGSNFTLKIRSTKLEDSAMYFCASSGPIRGRLRNQPQHFGDGTRLSIL.

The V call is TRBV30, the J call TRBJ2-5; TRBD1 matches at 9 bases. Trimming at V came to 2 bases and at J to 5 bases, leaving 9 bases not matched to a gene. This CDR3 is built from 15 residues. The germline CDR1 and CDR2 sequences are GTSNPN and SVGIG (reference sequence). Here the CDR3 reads CAWSIPTGGPETQYF. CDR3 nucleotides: TGTGCCTGGAGTATTCCGACAGGGGGACCGGAGACCCAGTACTTC.

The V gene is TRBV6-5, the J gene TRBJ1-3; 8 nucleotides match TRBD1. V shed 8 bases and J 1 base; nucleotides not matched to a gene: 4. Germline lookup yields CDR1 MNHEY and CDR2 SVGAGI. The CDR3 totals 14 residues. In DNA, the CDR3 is TGTGCCAGCCCAGACAGGGGTTCTGGAAACACCATATATTTT. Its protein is CASPDRGSGNTIYF.

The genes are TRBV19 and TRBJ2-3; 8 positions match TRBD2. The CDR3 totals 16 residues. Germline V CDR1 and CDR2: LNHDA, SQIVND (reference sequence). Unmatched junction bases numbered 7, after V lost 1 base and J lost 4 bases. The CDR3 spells CASSIGPGGASDTQYF. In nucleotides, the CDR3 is TGTGCCAGTAGTATAGGTCCCGGGGGGGCATCAGATACGCAGTATTTT.

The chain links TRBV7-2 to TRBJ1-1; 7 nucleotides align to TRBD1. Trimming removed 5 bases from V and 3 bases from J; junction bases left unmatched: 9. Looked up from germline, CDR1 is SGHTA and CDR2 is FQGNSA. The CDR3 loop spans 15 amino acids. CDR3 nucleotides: TGTGCCAGCAGCCTACAGGGTCAGGGGGACACTGAAGCTTTCTTT. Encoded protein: CASSLQGQGDTEAFF.

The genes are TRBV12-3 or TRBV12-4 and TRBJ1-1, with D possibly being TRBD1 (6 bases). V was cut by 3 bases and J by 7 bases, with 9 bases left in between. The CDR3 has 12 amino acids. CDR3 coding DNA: TGTGCCAGCAGTTTTGGACAGCTTGAAGCTTTCTTT. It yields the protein CASSFGQLEAFF.

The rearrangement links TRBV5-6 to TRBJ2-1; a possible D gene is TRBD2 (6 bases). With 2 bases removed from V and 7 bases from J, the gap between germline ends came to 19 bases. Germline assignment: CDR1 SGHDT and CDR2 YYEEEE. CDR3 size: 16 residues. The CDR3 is CASSLKRSSGTNEQFF. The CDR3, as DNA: TGTGCCAGCAGCTTAAAGAGGTCCTCAGGGACTAATGAGCAGTTCTTC.

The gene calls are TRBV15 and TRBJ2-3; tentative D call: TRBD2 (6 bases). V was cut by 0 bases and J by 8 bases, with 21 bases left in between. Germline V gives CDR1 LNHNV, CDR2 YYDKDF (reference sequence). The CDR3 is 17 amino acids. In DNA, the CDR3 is TGTGCCACCAGCAGAGATAGGAGTACTAGCCCGCCTCCTACGCAGTATTTT. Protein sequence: CATSRDRSTSPPPTQYF.

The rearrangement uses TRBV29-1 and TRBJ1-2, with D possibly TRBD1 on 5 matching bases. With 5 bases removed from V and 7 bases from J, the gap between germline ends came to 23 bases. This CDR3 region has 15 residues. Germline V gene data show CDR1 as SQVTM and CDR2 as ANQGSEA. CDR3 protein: CSVLGGFQSSRGYTF. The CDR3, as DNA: TGCAGCGTTTTGGGGGGTTTCCAGTCGTCTCGTGGCTACACCTTC.

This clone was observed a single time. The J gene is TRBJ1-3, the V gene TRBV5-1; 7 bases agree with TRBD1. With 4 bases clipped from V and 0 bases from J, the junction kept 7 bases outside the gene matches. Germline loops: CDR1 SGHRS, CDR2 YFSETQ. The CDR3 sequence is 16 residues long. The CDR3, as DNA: TGCGCCAGCAGCAGAGACAGGGCGGGCTCTGGAAACACCATATATTTT. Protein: CASSRDRAGSGNTIYF.